This T cell receptor (beta chain) was found in a study of T cell responses to AZD1222 COVID-19 vaccine. Study-wide results and caveats: Clonal diversity was possibly underestimated; the donors were predominantly white British and more often female. An increase in Spike-specific TCR breadth and depth was observed after two AZD1222 doses. Reports say nearly half of spike-specific TCRs go after unmutated variant regions. The span of vaccine-associated CD4 TCRs extended across spike, with dominance at 160-218 and 743-854.

Assay: immunoSEQ multiplex PCR; the TCRdb copy retains only in-frame clones and omits some. Of 130,000 or so clones detected, 80% to 95% appear once; the ten largest clones hold 1.5% to 2%. About this clone: Its specificity is unknown.

Germline loops: CDR1 MRHNA, CDR2 SNTAGT. The CDR3 length is 18 residues. J gave up 4 bases and V 0 bases, and 12 bases lay outside the gene matches. The V call is TRBV6-4, the J call TRBJ2-1; TRBD2 matches at 7 bases. This sequence was found in an adult who received the AZD1222 COVID-19 vaccine. The sequences come from peripheral blood, collected 28 days after the second AZD1222 dose. This CDR3 reads CASSDSISRQRGYNEQFF. The CDR3 DNA reads as TGTGCCAGCAGTGACTCGATCTCTCGCCAGCGGGGTTACAATGAGCAGTTCTTC.